The 31 T cell receptor beta chains below all came from one sample that was sequenced in a study of shared clonotypes between healthy human individuals. Naive CD8 cells lacked CD45RO and underwent positive selection for CCR7, leaving out terminally differentiated effector memory CD45RA+ cells. TCRdb's table, derived via immunoSEQ multiplex PCR, lists solely in-frame clones and lacks some. The table records 2 million to 2.5 million clones, about 93% of them present only once. Sequencing was done on a sample of naive CD8+ T cells from PBMCs. Receptors were obtained from a man aged 18 to 35 in good health. Some clones in this sample may be carry-over from other donors' samples.

The V call is TRBV11-2, the J call TRBJ2-2, with D unclear. Germline lookup yields CDR1 SGHAT and CDR2 FQNNGV. This CDR3 is 16 amino acids long. V lost 1 base, J lost 0 bases, and 9 bases lay in between. The CDR3 DNA is TGTGCCAGCAGCTTAGGCTTCCGCACGAACACCGGGGAGCTGTTTTTT. Translated: CASSLGFRTNTGELFF.

The chain employs TRBV29-1 and TRBJ1-2, with 8 positions matching TRBD1. Germline loops: CDR1 SQVTM, CDR2 ANQGSEA. The trim removed 4 bases at V and 8 bases at J, leaving 9 bases unmatched. There are 13 residues in the CDR3. This CDR3 reads CSVALRDRQGYTF. The CDR3 nucleotides read TGCAGCGTTGCGCTGAGGGACAGGCAAGGCTACACCTTC.

This chain joins TRBV4-1 and TRBJ2-7; D is unresolved. Germline V gene lookup returns CDR1 MGHRA and CDR2 YSYEKL. The CDR3 contains 16 residues. The ends were cut back, 0 bases at V and 3 bases at J, with 15 bases in the middle. CDR3 sequence (DNA): TGCGCCAGCAGCCAAGAGGCGGCAGGTAAGAACTACGAGCAGTACTTC. This gives the protein CASSQEAAGKNYEQYF.

Worth noting for this clone: The identical CDR3 is also encoded by other nucleotide sequences in the sample. V gene TRBV4-1 combines with J gene TRBJ2-1, with no clear D. The CDR3 covers 15 residues. V lost 0 bases, J lost 0 bases, and 6 bases lay in between. Germline values: CDR1 MGHRA, CDR2 YSYEKL. The chain's CDR3 is CASSQDGSSYNEQFF. The CDR3 coding sequence is TGCGCCAGCAGCCAAGATGGTAGCTCCTACAATGAGCAGTTCTTC.

The V call is TRBV4-3, the J call TRBJ2-1; the D gene is possibly TRBD2 (6 bases). V lost 0 bases and J lost 4, with 16 bases in between. The CDR3 spans 17 residues. In germline, CDR1 is LGHNA, CDR2 YSLEER. CDR3 residues: CASSQDNRLAFYNEQFF. CDR3 sequence (DNA): TGCGCCAGCAGCCAAGATAATCGGCTAGCGTTTTACAATGAGCAGTTCTTC.

This chain connects TRBV5-4 to TRBJ2-2; the D gene is possibly TRBD2 (6 bases). The CDR3 runs 16 residues. Germline V gene lookup returns CDR1 SGHNT and CDR2 YYREEE (reference sequence). V dropped 4 bases and J dropped 1 base, with 14 bases sitting between them. DNA for the CDR3: TGTGCCAGCAGCCTGAGTCTGGGGGGGAACACCGGGGAGCTGTTTTTT. Amino acid sequence: CASSLSLGGNTGELFF.

The chain couples TRBV19 to TRBJ2-1; tentatively, D is TRBD1 (5 bases). Germline CDR1 LNHDA, CDR2 SQIVND (reference sequence). CDR3 length: 16 amino acids. Deletions cut 5 bases from V and 0 bases from J, with 14 bases between. CDR3 in amino acids: CASSGPPGYSYNEQFF. In nucleotides, the CDR3 is TGTGCCAGTAGTGGCCCCCCAGGGTACTCCTACAATGAGCAGTTCTTC. The variable domain in full, completed from reference TRBV19 and TRBJ2-1, reads DGGITQSPKYLFRKEGQNVTLSCEQNLNHDAMYWYRQDPGQGLRLIYYSQIVNDFQKGDIAEGYSVSREKKESFPLTVTSAQKNPTAFYLCASSGPPGYSYNEQFFGPGTRLTVL.

The chain uses TRBV28 and TRBJ1-4; tentatively, D is TRBD1 (6 bases). V dropped 6 bases and J dropped 4 bases, with 18 bases sitting between them. The CDR3 covers 16 residues. Germline CDR1 and CDR2: MDHEN and SYDVKM. Here the CDR3 DNA reads TGTGCCAGCAGCCTTCTCGGAACAGGGCTTAATGAAAAACTGTTTTTT. It encodes CASSLLGTGLNEKLFF. The full variable domain, completed using reference TRBV28 and TRBJ1-4, is DVKVTQSSRYLVKRTGEKVFLECVQDMDHENMFWYRQDPGLGLRLIYFSYDVKMKEKGDIPEGYSVSREKKERFSLILESASTNQTSMYLCASSLLGTGLNEKLFFGSGTQLSVL.

A word on this clone: Other nucleotide sequences from this sample produce the same CDR3. V is TRBV27 and J is TRBJ2-7; D uncertain. This CDR3 has 13 amino acids. With 5 bases removed from V and 2 bases from J, the gap between germline ends came to 10 bases. Germline-derived CDR1 and CDR2 are MNHEY and SMNVEV (reference sequence). Written as DNA, the CDR3 is TGTGCCAGCAGTACCCGCGGACCCTACGAGCAGTACTTC. Translated, it gives CASSTRGPYEQYF.

The chain is built from TRBV28 and TRBJ2-7, with 8 bases identical to TRBD2. The CDR3 loop spans 13 amino acids. Germline V CDR1 and CDR2: MDHEN, SYDVKM. The CDR3 DNA reads TGTGCGGTGGCGGCGGGAGGAGTGGACGAGCAGTACTTC. As protein: CAVAAGGVDEQYF.

The chain has TRBV27 and TRBJ2-7, with D perhaps TRBD1 or TRBD2 (5 bases each). The CDR3 sequence is 14 residues long. Trimming cost V 1 base and J 2 bases, with 9 bases left between them. CDR1 and CDR2 from the germline V gene are MNHEY and SMNVEV (reference sequence). The CDR3 here is CASSLWDRPYEQYF. The CDR3 coding sequence is TGTGCCAGCAGTTTATGGGACCGACCCTACGAGCAGTACTTC.

This chain links TRBV27 with TRBJ2-2, with TRBD1 matching 8 bases. CDR1 MNHEY and CDR2 SMNVEV come from the germline V gene (reference sequence). After removal of 5 bases from V and 1 base from J, the junction contained 12 bases not matched to a gene. CDR3 size: 18 residues. The chain's CDR3 is CASSPRHLGTGNTGELFF. The CDR3 coding sequence is TGTGCCAGCAGTCCAAGACATCTTGGGACAGGGAACACCGGGGAGCTGTTTTTT.

The chain couples TRBV7-9 to TRBJ2-1, with 8 bases that match TRBD1. Germline-derived CDR1 and CDR2 are SEHNR and FQNEAQ (reference sequence). J gave up 8 bases and V 4 bases, and 10 bases lay outside the gene matches. The CDR3 totals 15 residues. The CDR3 loop reads CASSSRDRLLYEQFF. The CDR3 DNA reads TGTGCCAGCAGCTCCCGGGACAGGTTATTGTATGAGCAGTTCTTC.

In DNA form, the CDR3 reads TGTGCCAGCAGCCCCGCCGACAACGGGGATCAGCCCCAGCATTTT. Translated, it gives CASSPADNGDQPQHF. The V gene is TRBV7-9, the J gene TRBJ1-5; D unclear. Germline V gene data show CDR1 as SEHNR and CDR2 as FQNEAQ (reference sequence). The CDR3 runs 15 residues. V was shortened by 5 bases and J by 5 bases, with 16 bases between the two germline ends.

This clone came up once. This chain uses TRBV28 with TRBJ1-2; no clear D. CDR1 is MDHEN, CDR2 SYDVKM, per germline. The length of the CDR3 is 12 residues. Trimming shortened V by 3 bases and J by 8 bases, and 10 bases separated the two germline ends. The chain's CDR3 is CASSFSFGGYTF. The CDR3 nucleotides are TGTGCCAGCAGTTTTAGTTTTGGAGGCTACACCTTC.

The rearrangement links TRBV6-4 to TRBJ1-5, with unresolved D. The ends were cut back, 0 bases at V and 3 bases at J, with 3 bases in the middle. This CDR3 comprises 13 residues. The V gene's germline CDR1 is MRHNA and CDR2 SNTAGT. Written as DNA, the CDR3 is TGTGCCAGCAGTGACTCGGCCAATCAGCCCCAGCATTTT. This sequence encodes CASSDSANQPQHF.

The chain joins TRBV7-2 to TRBJ2-7; unclear D gene. Trimming stripped 0 bases from V and 6 bases from J, with 12 bases between. CDR1 and CDR2 (germline): SGHTA, FQGNSA. This CDR3 comprises 14 residues. The CDR3 here is CASSLATVGFEQYF. The CDR3 region has the DNA TGTGCCAGCAGCTTAGCAACGGTCGGTTTCGAGCAGTACTTC.

The chain combines TRBV19 with TRBJ2-1; TRBD2 aligns across 12 bases. The V segment lost 2 bases and the J segment 8 bases; nucleotides outside the gene matches: 13. Germline CDR1 is LNHDA and CDR2 is SQIVND (reference sequence). CDR3 length: 18 residues. The CDR3 protein is CASSIPRPLAGGGDEQFF. The CDR3 nucleotides are TGTGCCAGTAGTATACCCCGACCTCTAGCGGGAGGGGGCGATGAGCAGTTCTTC. The entire variable domain, with the rest obtained from reference TRBV19 and TRBJ2-1, is as follows: DGGITQSPKYLFRKEGQNVTLSCEQNLNHDAMYWYRQDPGQGLRLIYYSQIVNDFQKGDIAEGYSVSREKKESFPLTVTSAQKNPTAFYLCASSIPRPLAGGGDEQFFGPGTRLTVL.

The rearrangement joins TRBV15 to TRBJ2-1, with 8 bases identical to TRBD2. V shed 5 bases and J 1 base; nucleotides not matched to a gene: 4. Germline V CDR1 and CDR2: LNHNV, YYDKDF (reference sequence). The CDR3 runs 15 residues. This chain's CDR3 is CATSLAGDSYNEQFF. The CDR3 coding sequence is TGTGCCACCAGCCTAGCGGGCGATTCCTACAATGAGCAGTTCTTC.

This chain connects TRBV28 to TRBJ2-3; 9 bases fit TRBD2. CDR1 MDHEN and CDR2 SYDVKM come from the germline V gene. This CDR3 has 16 amino acids. V trimming: 3 bases; J trimming: 4 bases; junction bases outside the gene matches: 8. In DNA form, the CDR3 reads TGTGCCAGCAGTTTTTTGGGTGCGGGAGGGGCAGATACGCAGTATTTT. It specifies CASSFLGAGGADTQYF. Supplemented by reference TRBV28 and TRBJ2-3, the full variable domain reads DVKVTQSSRYLVKRTGEKVFLECVQDMDHENMFWYRQDPGLGLRLIYFSYDVKMKEKGDIPEGYSVSREKKERFSLILESASTNQTSMYLCASSFLGAGGADTQYFGPGTRLTVL.

As regards this clone: The identical CDR3 is also encoded by other nucleotide sequences in the sample. This chain uses TRBV28 with TRBJ2-7, with TRBD1 matching 8 bases. The V gene's germline CDR1 is MDHEN and CDR2 SYDVKM. V gave up 4 bases and J gave up 0 bases; unmatched junction bases: 2. The CDR3 sequence is 14 residues long. CDR3 protein: CASSSGTGSYEQYF. In nucleotides, the CDR3 is TGTGCCAGCAGTTCCGGGACAGGCTCCTACGAGCAGTACTTC.

The chain recombines TRBV18 with TRBJ2-7; D gene uncertain. The length of the CDR3 is 16 residues. Germline V gives CDR1 KGHSH, CDR2 LQKENI. The V gene lost 4 bases and the J gene lost 2 bases, with 18 bases spanning the gap. The CDR3 here is CASSRSDGPPPYEQYF. For the CDR3, the DNA is TGTGCCAGCTCACGATCAGACGGCCCGCCGCCCTACGAGCAGTACTTC.

The chain is built from TRBV4-2 and TRBJ2-1; TRBD2 matches at 7 bases. Per the germline V gene, CDR1 is LGHNA and CDR2 is YNFKEQ. This CDR3 has 14 residues. The V and J ends lost 4 bases and 10 bases, in that order; junction bases with no gene match: 10. In DNA form, the CDR3 reads TGTGCCAGCAGCCTAACAGGCCCTAGCGGAGAGCAGTTCTTC. It yields the protein CASSLTGPSGEQFF.

In its sample, this clone was seen once. V is TRBV14 and J is TRBJ1-4; TRBD1 matches at 8 bases. Germline CDR1 reads SGHDN; CDR2 reads FVKESK. The J segment lost 7 bases and the V segment lost 1 base, leaving 8 bases of the junction unmatched. The CDR3 is 16 amino acids. The CDR3 sequence: CASSQVISGGGEKLFF. The CDR3 DNA follows: TGTGCCAGCAGCCAAGTGATTTCAGGGGGCGGTGAAAAACTGTTTTTT. Filled out from reference TRBV14 and TRBJ1-4, the complete variable domain reads EAGVTQFPSHSVIEKGQTVTLRCDPISGHDNLYWYRRVMGKEIKFLLHFVKESKQDESGMPNNRFLAERTGGTYSTLKVQPAELEDSGVYFCASSQVISGGGEKLFFGSGTQLSVL.

V usage is TRBV7-8 and J usage is TRBJ1-1; D is undetermined. The germline V and J ends were trimmed by 0 bases and 5 bases, with 22 bases remaining between them. Germline values: CDR1 SGHVS, CDR2 FQNEAQ. The CDR3 extends over 18 amino acids. For the CDR3, the DNA is TGTGCCAGCAGCTTAGCTCAGTCAGGTCGGCCCTTAGGGACTGAAGCTTTCTTT. It is translated as CASSLAQSGRPLGTEAFF.

V usage is TRBV5-1 and J usage is TRBJ2-2; 10 bases fit TRBD2. The CDR3 runs 18 residues. Trimming removed 1 base from V and 0 bases from J; junction bases left unmatched: 6. Germline assignment: CDR1 SGHRS and CDR2 YFSETQ. The DNA of the CDR3 is TGCGCCAGCAGCTTGCTACTAGCGGGAAGTGCGAACACCGGGGAGCTGTTTTTT. Its translation is CASSLLLAGSANTGELFF. Together with reference TRBV5-1 and TRBJ2-2, the CDR3 gives the full variable domain: KAGVTQTPRYLIKTRGQQVTLSCSPISGHRSVSWYQQTPGQGLQFLFEYFSETQRNKGNFPGRFSGRQFSNSRSEMNVSTLELGDSALYLCASSLLLAGSANTGELFFGEGSRLTVL.

The chain recombines TRBV7-9 with TRBJ1-2; no clear D. The germline CDR1 and CDR2 sequences are SEHNR and FQNEAQ (reference sequence). CDR3 length equals 14 residues. V lost 1 base, J lost 7 bases, and 13 bases lay in between. In DNA, the CDR3 is TGTGCCAGCAGCTTAGAAGTAAGCTTCTTTGGCTACACCTTC. This gives the protein CASSLEVSFFGYTF. Combining the CDR3 with reference TRBV7-9 and TRBJ1-2 gives the whole variable domain DTGVSQNPRHKITKRGQNVTFRCDPISEHNRLYWYRQTLGQGPEFLTYFQNEAQLEKSRLLSDRFSAERPKGSFSTLEIQRTEQGDSAMYLCASSLEVSFFGYTFGSGTRLTVV.

This clone was observed once. CDR3 DNA: TGCAGCGCTCGGACTAGCGGGAGTGATGAGCAGTTCTTC. It codes for CSARTSGSDEQFF. The chain joins TRBV29-1 to TRBJ2-1; TRBD2 aligns across 13 bases. CDR1 and CDR2 (germline): SQVTM, ANQGSEA. CDR3 length equals 13 residues. Trimming at V came to 7 bases and at J to 8 bases, leaving 5 bases not matched to a gene.

Only a few counts were recorded for this clone. The chain uses TRBV4-2 and TRBJ1-2; 9 nucleotides align to TRBD1. Germline V gene sequence: CDR1 LGHNA, CDR2 YNFKEQ. The J segment lost 8 bases and the V segment lost 5 bases, leaving 9 bases of the junction unmatched. The CDR3 is made up of 14 amino acids. CDR3 region: CASSVLGQGFGYTF. The CDR3, as DNA: TGTGCCAGCAGCGTCCTGGGACAGGGTTTCGGCTACACCTTC.

This chain uses TRBV7-9 with TRBJ2-1; 9 bases agree with TRBD2. Looked up from germline, CDR1 is SEHNR and CDR2 is FQNEAQ (reference sequence). There are 16 residues in the CDR3. After removal of 5 bases from V and 9 bases from J, the junction contained 14 bases not matched to a gene. CDR3 residues: CASSGFGKREDSEQFF. Written as DNA, the CDR3 is TGTGCCAGCAGCGGGTTTGGGAAGCGGGAGGATAGTGAGCAGTTCTTC.

This clone was seen once. V and J are TRBV13 and TRBJ2-5; 16 nucleotides match TRBD2. CDR3 length: 18 amino acids. J lost 4 bases, V lost 6 bases, and 11 bases had no gene match. Germline assignment: CDR1 PRHDT and CDR2 FYEKMQ (reference sequence). CDR3 protein: CASSSPGLAGGPGETQYF. The CDR3 region has the DNA TGTGCCAGCAGTTCCCCGGGACTAGCGGGAGGGCCGGGAGAGACCCAGTACTTC.